The T cell receptor beta chain described here comes from a study of T cells of healthy individuals. MiXCR, run by TCRdb on the 5' RACE reads, gives a single entry per CDR3 protein. The sample records 95,000 to 100,000 distinct CDR3 sequences, around 17% being singletons. The V and J ends lost 3 bases and 5 bases respectively, with 5 bases between them. Germline V gene data show CDR1 as LGHDT and CDR2 as YNNKEL (reference sequence). This CDR3 region has 12 residues. This clonotype showed up just once. The V gene is TRBV3-1, the J gene TRBJ2-1; D is perhaps TRBD2 (5 bases). The source of this sequence is a human donor in good health. The CDR3 loop reads CASSHGNNEQFF. As DNA, the CDR3 is TGTGCCAGCAGCCACGGGAACAATGAGCAGTTCTTC.